The subject of this entry is one T cell receptor (beta chain). No antigen is known for it. Clones were read by immunoSEQ multiplex PCR, and TCRdb kept only the in-frame ones, dropping some. The sample holds some 210,000 clones, around 87% seen once. This sample stems from a study of cytomegalovirus exposure and HLA in healthy donors. The donors were members of the roughly 130-subject validation cohort (separate from the roughly 670-subject first cohort). General study results and limits: The tendency of first-cohort TCR clusters to co-occur in the roughly 110 validation repertoires emerged from a later analysis. Specificity of a few CMV-associated chains for CMV antigens was verified in vitro.

Germline CDR1 SEHNR, CDR2 FQNEAQ (reference sequence). Deletions cut 3 bases from V and 6 bases from J, with 14 bases between. This CDR3 is 14 amino acids long. The rearrangement joins TRBV7-9 to TRBJ1-1, with D possibly matching TRBD1 (5 bases). Sequencing was carried out using PBMCs. The sequence was obtained from a woman aged 18-35 years in good health and CMV-seropositive. CDR3 amino acids: CASSLPNTGAEAFF. The DNA for the CDR3 is TGTGCCAGCAGCTTGCCCAACACGGGGGCTGAAGCTTTCTTT.